This is a list of T cell receptor beta chains from one sample in a study of cytomegalovirus exposure and HLA in healthy donors. Repertoires were generated with immunoSEQ multiplex PCR, while TCRdb's copy carries only in-frame clones and drops some. The record lists about 120,000 clones, of which the ten most abundant hold 3% to 4.5%. Specimen: PBMCs. The source is a man between 18 and 29 years old in good health and CMV-seronegative. Each CDR3 is given with its conserved first and last residue. The order of the fields is V gene, CDR3 protein.

TRBV19,CASSLSGQGATEQYF
TRBV7-8,CASSSQGRSNQPQHF
TRBV4-1,CASSHLQGNYGYTF
TRBV5-6,CASRGGGWNTEAFF
TRBV7-2,CASSLRPLDSTYGYTF
TRBV27,CASSVRDSPYEQYF
TRBV5-1,CASDYRGGNTDTQYF
TRBV19,CATEDRGYEQYF
TRBV2,CASSEPDRANQPQHF
TRBV7-8,CASSTQTGVGGFDYEQYF
TRBV5-8,CASTRGRGYGYTF
TRBV5-6,CASSWGLAGLSGANVLTF
TRBV7-3,CASSPSGTRGYEQFF
TRBV18,CASSPLQIGVATGELFF
TRBV6-6,CASTYSGEYNEQFF
TRBV7-9,CASSLGLAGGDEQFF
TRBV11-2,CASSFRDSGELFF
TRBV5-1,CASSLIVNTEAFF
TRBV7-2,CASSSSVNTQYF
TRBV28,CASSLAGKETQYF
TRBV7-8,CASSPHVVLYNEQFF
TRBV5-1,CASSRPQGEDLNTEAFF
TRBV11-1,CASRDRGVNEQFF
TRBV19,CASSMVSGGIYSNQPQHF
TRBV30,CAWSARGKAGELFF
TRBV27,CASSLGTGEGKTQYF
TRBV4-1,CASSPIQSGVGYEQFF
TRBV2,CASTTTPNTEAFF
TRBV19,CASSMGQGRQPQHF
TRBV7-2,CASSSWTGEQFF
TRBV5-1,CASRLDRAFSYEQYF
TRBV6-6,CASSYVTGGNQPQHF
TRBV6-5,CASSYSDRGGYTF
TRBV5-4,CASSLEWTEISGANVLTF
TRBV4-1,CASSQEASGSGVPSETQYF
TRBV5-6,CASWDYANYGYTF
TRBV15,CATSRDLAGGAYNEQFF
TRBV30,CAWIRRGSTEAFF
TRBV19,CASSIGQGGEQYF
TRBV4-1,CASSQAFLVGLAGANEQFF
TRBV13,CASSPGRSEQYF
TRBV4-1,CASSQVRTGEHQPQHF
TRBV7-9,CASSAGQGIPHREQYF
TRBV6-5,CASSPSDRAEGYTF
TRBV27,CASSASGVGNTEAFF
TRBV18,CASSPIARNTDTQYF